The next 3 T cell receptor beta chains were all read from a single sample in a study of cytotoxic CD8 clonotypes in ibrutinib-treated CLL. This table comes from immunoSEQ multiplex PCR, and its TCRdb copy is limited to in-frame clones, with some not included. The repertoire holds over 20,000 clones, with around 80% as singletons. This material consisted of PBMCs, taken before ibrutinib treatment. Receptors originate from a human donor with chronic lymphocytic leukemia.

The chain recombines TRBV5-6 with TRBJ1-5; weak D call: TRBD1 (5 bases). The V gene lost 0 bases and the J gene lost 0 bases, with 7 bases spanning the gap. The CDR3 loop spans 15 amino acids. Germline V CDR1 and CDR2: SGHDT, YYEEEE. CDR3 nucleotide sequence: TGTGCCAGCAGCTTGGGACAGCATAGCAATCAGCCCCAGCATTTT. Translated: CASSLGQHSNQPQHF.

The chain couples TRBV28 to TRBJ2-1; the D gene is possibly TRBD2 (5 bases). Trimming pared 7 bases from V and 0 bases from J, leaving 16 bases between. Germline loops: CDR1 MDHEN, CDR2 SYDVKM. The CDR3 extends over 16 amino acids. CDR3 sequence (DNA): TGTGCCAGCAAAAGCTATAGCGCGGGCTCCTACAATGAGCAGTTCTTC. Amino acids: CASKSYSAGSYNEQFF.

The V call is TRBV4-1, the J call TRBJ2-3; no definite D call. V lost 1 base, J lost 2 bases, and 13 bases lay in between. Per germline, CDR1 MGHRA and CDR2 YSYEKL. There are 16 residues in the CDR3. The CDR3 region is CASSQVGFRATDTQYF. The DNA for the CDR3 is TGCGCCAGCAGCCAAGTGGGCTTCCGCGCCACAGATACGCAGTATTTT.